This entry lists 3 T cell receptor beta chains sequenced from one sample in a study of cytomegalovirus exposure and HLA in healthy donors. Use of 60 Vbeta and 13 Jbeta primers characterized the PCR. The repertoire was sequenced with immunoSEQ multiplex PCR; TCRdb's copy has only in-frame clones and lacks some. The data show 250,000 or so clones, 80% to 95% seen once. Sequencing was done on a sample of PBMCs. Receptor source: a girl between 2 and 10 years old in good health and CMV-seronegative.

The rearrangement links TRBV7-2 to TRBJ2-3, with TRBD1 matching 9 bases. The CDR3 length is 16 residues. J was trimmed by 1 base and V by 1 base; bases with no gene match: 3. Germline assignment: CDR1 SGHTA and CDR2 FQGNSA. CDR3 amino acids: CASSLDWTGGTDTQYF. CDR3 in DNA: TGTGCCAGCAGCTTAGACTGGACAGGGGGCACAGATACGCAGTATTTT.

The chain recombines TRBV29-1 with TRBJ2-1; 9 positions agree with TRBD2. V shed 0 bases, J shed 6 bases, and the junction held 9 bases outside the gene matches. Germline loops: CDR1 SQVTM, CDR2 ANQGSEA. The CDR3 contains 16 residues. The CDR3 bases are TGCAGCGTTGAAGATCGGACTAGCGCCCGAATCAATGAGCAGTTCTTC. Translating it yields CSVEDRTSARINEQFF.

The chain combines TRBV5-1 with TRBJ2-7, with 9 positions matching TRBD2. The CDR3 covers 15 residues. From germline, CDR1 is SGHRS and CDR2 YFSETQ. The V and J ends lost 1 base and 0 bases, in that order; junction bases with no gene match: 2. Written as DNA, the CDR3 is TGCGCCAGCAGCTTGCAAGCGGGAGGCTCCTACGAGCAGTACTTC. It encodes CASSLQAGGSYEQYF.